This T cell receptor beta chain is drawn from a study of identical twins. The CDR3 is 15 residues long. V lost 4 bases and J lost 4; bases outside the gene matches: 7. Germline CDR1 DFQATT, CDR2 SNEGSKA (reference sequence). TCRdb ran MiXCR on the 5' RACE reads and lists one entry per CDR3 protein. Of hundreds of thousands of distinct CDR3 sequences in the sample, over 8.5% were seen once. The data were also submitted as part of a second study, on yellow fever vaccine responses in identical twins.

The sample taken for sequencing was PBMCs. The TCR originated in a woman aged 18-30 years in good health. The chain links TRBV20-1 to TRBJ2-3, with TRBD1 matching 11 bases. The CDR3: CSANLDRGQADTQYF. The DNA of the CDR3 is TGCAGTGCTAACCTGGACAGGGGGCAGGCAGATACGCAGTATTTT.